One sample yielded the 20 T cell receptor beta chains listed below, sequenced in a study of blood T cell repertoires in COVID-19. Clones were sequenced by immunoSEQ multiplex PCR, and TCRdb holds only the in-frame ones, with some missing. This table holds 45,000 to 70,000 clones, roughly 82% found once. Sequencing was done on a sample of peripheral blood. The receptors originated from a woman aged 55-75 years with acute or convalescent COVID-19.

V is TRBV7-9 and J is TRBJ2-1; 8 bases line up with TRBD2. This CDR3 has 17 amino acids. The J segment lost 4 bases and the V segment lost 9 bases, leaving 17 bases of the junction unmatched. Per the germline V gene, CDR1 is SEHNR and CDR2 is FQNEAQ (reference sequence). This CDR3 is CASSSGGDPLIYNEQFF. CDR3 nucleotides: TGTGCCAGTTCCTCGGGGGGGGACCCACTAATTTACAATGAGCAGTTCTTC.

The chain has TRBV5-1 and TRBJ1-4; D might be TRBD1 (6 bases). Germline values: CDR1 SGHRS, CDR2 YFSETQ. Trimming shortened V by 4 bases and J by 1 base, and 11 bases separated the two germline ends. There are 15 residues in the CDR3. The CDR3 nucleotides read TGCGCCAGCAGCCGAAACAGGGAAACTAATGAAAAACTGTTTTTT. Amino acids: CASSRNRETNEKLFF.

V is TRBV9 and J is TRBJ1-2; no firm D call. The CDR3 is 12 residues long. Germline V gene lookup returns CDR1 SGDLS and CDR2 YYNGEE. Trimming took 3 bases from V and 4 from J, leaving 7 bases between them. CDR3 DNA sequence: TGTGCCAGCAGCGGCGAACTCTATGGCTACACCTTC. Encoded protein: CASSGELYGYTF. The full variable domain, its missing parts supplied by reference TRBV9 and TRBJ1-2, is DSGVTQTPKHLITATGQRVTLRCSPRSGDLSVYWYQQSLDQGLQFLIQYYNGEERAKGNILERFSAQQFPDLHSELNLSSLELGDSALYFCASSGELYGYTFGSGTRLTVV.

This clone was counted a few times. CDR3 amino acids: CASSLTFGPIYEQYF. CDR3 nucleotide sequence: TGTGCCAGCAGCTTGACGTTTGGGCCTATCTACGAGCAGTACTTC. The chain employs TRBV11-2 and TRBJ2-7, with no clear D. The V end lost 3 bases, the J end lost 3 bases, and 15 bases lay between the germline ends. The CDR3 consists of 15 residues. Looked up from germline, CDR1 is SGHAT and CDR2 is FQNNGV.

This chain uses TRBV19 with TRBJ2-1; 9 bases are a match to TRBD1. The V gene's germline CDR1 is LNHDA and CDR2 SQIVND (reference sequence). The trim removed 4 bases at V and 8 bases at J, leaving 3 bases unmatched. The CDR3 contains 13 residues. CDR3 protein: CASSTTGGHEQFF. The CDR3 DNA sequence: TGTGCCAGTAGTACGACAGGGGGACATGAGCAGTTCTTC.

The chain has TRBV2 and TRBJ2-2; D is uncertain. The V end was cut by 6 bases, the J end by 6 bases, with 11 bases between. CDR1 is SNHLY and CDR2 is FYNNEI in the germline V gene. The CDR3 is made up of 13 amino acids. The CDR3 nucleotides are TGTGCCAGCAGCGGGTTCGTGGCCGGGGAGCTGTTTTTT. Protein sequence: CASSGFVAGELFF.

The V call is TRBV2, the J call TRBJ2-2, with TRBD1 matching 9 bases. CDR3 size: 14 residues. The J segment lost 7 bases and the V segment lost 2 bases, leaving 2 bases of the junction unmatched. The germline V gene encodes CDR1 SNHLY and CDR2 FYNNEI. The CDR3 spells CASSELTGGGELFF. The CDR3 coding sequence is TGTGCCAGCAGTGAACTGACAGGGGGCGGGGAGCTGTTTTTT.

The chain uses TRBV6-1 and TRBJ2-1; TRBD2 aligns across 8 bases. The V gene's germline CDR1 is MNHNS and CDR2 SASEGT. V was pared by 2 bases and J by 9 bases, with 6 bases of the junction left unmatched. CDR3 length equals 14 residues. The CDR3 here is CASSEWGLDSEQFF. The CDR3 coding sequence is TGTGCCAGCAGTGAATGGGGACTAGATAGTGAGCAGTTCTTC.

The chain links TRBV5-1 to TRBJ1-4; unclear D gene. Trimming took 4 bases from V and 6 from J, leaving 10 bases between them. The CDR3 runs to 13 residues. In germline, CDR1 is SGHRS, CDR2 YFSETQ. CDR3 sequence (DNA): TGCGCCAGCAGCCCTTGGACTGATGAAAAACTGTTTTTT. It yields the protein CASSPWTDEKLFF.

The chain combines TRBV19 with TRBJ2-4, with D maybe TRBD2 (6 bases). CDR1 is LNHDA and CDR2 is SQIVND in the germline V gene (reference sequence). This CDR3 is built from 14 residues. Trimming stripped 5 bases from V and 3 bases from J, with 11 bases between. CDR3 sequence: CASSPWGDKNIQYF. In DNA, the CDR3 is TGTGCCAGTAGTCCCTGGGGGGACAAAAACATTCAGTACTTC.

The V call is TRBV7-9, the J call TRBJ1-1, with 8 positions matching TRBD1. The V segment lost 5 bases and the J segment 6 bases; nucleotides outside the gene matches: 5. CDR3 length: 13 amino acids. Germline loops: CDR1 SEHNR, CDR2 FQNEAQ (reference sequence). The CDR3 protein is CASSTGGIAEAFF. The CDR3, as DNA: TGTGCCAGCAGCACAGGGGGAATTGCTGAAGCTTTCTTT.

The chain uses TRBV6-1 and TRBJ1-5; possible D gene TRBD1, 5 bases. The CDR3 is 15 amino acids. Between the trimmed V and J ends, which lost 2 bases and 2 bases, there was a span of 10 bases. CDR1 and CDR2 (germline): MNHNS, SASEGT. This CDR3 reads CASSESGGGNQPQHF. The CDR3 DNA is TGTGCCAGCAGTGAAAGTGGGGGGGGCAATCAGCCCCAGCATTTT.

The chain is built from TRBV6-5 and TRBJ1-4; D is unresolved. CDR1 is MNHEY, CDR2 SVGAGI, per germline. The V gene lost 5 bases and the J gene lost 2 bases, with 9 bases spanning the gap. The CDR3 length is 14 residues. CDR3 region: CASSPRRTNEKLFF. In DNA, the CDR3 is TGTGCCAGCAGTCCCCGGAGGACTAATGAAAAACTGTTTTTT.

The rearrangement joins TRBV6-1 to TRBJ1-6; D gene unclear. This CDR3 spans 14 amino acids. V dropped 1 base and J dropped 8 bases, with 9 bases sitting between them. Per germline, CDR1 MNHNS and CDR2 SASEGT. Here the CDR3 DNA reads TGTGCCAGCAGTGAAGGACCCGGGGATTCACCCCTCCACTTT. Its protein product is CASSEGPGDSPLHF.

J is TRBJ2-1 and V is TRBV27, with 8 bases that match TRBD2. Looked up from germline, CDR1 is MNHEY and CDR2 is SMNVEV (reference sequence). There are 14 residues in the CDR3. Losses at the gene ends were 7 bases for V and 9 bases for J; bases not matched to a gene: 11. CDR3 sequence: CASTLQRGRGEQFF. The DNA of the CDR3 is TGTGCCAGCACCCTGCAGCGGGGGAGAGGTGAGCAGTTCTTC.

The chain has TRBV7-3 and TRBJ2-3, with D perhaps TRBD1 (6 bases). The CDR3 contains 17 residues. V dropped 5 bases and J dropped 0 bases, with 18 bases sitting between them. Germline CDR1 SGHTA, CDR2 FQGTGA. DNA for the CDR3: TGTGCCAGCAGCGGGGGCCCTACAGGGACCAGCACAGATACGCAGTATTTT. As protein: CASSGGPTGTSTDTQYF.

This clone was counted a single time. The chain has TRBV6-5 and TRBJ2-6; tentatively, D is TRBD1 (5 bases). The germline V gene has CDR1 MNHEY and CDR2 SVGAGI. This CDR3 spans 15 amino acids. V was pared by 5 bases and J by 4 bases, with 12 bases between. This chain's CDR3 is CASSPPGSGANVLTF. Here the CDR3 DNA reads TGTGCCAGCAGTCCCCCAGGGTCAGGGGCCAACGTCCTGACTTTC.

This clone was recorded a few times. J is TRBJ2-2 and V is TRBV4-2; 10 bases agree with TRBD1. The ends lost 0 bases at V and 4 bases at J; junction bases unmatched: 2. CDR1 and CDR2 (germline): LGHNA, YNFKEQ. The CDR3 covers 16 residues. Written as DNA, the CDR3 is TGTGCCAGCAGCCAAGAAGGGACAGGGGTCACCGGGGAGCTGTTTTTT. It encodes CASSQEGTGVTGELFF.

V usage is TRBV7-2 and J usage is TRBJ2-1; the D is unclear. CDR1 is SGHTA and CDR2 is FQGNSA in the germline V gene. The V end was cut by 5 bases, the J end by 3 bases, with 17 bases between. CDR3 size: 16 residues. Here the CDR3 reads CASSGNSQVGYNEQFF. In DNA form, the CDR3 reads TGTGCCAGCAGCGGAAACAGCCAAGTGGGCTACAATGAGCAGTTCTTC. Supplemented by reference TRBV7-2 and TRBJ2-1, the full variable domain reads GAGVSQSPSNKVTEKGKDVELRCDPISGHTALYWYRQSLGQGLEFLIYFQGNSAPDKSGLPSDRFSAERTGGSVSTLTIQRTQQEDSAVYLCASSGNSQVGYNEQFFGPGTRLTVL.

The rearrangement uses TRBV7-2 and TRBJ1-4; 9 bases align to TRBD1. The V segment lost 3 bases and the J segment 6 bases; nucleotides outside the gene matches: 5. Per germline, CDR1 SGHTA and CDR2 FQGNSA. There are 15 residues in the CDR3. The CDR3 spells CASSFHRDRDEKLFF. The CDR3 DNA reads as TGTGCCAGCAGCTTTCACCGGGACAGGGATGAAAAACTGTTTTTT.